This TCR beta chain emerged from a study of response to subunit inactivated influenza vaccine. Overall study results and limits: With each seasonal influenza vaccination, the authors suggested, few new T cells are recruited.

TCRdb redid the calling of the RT-PCR reads with MiXCR, one entry per CDR3 protein. Seen here are about 520,000 distinct CDR3 sequences, around 7.7% observed once, and the top ten hold about 12%. The sample holds many counts of this clonotype. The antigen is unknown. Germline V CDR1 and CDR2: SGHVS, FQNEAQ. The length of the CDR3 is 17 residues. Germline trimming cut 5 bases from V and 0 bases from J; bases unmatched to any gene: 7. The sequenced sample was PBMCs from blood, obtained around 25 months after vaccination. The receptor's source is a man aged 50-75 years who received an inactivated influenza vaccine. The V gene is TRBV7-8, the J gene TRBJ2-1; 10 nucleotides match TRBD2. CDR3 sequence: CASSHHPSGSSYNEQFF. The CDR3, as DNA: TGTGCCAGCAGCCATCACCCTAGCGGGAGCTCCTACAATGAGCAGTTCTTC.